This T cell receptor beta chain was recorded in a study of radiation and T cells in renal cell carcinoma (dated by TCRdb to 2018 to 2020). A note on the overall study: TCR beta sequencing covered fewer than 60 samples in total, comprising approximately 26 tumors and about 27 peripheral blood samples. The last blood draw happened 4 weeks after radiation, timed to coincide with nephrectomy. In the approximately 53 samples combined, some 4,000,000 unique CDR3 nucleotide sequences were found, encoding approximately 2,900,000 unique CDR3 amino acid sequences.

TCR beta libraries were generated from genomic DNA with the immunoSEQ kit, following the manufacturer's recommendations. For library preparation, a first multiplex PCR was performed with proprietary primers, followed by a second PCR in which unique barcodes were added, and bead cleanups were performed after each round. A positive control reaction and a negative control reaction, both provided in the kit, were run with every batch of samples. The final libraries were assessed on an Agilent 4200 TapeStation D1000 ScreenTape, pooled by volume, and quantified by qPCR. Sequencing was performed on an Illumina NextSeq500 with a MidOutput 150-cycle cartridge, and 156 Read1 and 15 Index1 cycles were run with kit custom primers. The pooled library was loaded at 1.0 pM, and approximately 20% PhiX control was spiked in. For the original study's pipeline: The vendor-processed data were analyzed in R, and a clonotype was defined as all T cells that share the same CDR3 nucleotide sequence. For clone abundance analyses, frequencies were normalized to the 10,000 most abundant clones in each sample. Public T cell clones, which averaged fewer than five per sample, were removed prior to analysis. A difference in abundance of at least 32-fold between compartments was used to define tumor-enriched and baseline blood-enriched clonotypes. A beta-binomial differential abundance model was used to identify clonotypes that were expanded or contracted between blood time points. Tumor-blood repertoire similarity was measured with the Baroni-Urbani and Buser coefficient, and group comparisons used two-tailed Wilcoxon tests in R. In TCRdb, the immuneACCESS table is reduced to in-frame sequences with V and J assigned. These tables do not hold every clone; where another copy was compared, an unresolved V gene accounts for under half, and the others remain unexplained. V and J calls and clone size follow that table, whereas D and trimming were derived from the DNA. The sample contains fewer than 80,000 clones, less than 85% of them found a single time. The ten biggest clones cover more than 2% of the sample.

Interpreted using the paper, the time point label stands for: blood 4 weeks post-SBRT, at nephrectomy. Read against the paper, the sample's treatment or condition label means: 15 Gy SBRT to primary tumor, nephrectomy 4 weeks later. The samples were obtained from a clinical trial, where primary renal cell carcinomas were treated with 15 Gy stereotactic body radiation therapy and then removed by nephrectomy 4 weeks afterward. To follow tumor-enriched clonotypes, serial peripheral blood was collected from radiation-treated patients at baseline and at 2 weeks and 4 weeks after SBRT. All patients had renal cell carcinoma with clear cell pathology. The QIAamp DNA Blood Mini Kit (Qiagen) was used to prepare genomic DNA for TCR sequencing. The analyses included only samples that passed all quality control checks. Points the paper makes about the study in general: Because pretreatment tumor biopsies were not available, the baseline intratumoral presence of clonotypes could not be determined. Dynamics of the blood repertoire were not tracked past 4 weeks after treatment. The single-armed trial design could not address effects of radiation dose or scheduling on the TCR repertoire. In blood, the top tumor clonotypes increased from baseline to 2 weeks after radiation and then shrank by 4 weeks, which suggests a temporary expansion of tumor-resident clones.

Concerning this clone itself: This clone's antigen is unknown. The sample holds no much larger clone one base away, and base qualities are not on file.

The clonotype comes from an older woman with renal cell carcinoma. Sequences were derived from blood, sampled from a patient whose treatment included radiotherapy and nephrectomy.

The CDR3 loop reads CASSTPRDSISYEQYF. The bases read TGTGCCAGTAGTACCCCTCGGGACTCGATCTCCTACGAGCAGTACTTC. The receptor chain draws on TRBV19 and TRBJ2-7; perhaps TRBD2 is the D gene, with 6 bases matching. The germline ends are 16 bases apart after V is trimmed by 4 bases and J by 0 bases. CDR1 and CDR2 (LNHDA, SQIVND) derive from the germline V gene (reference sequence). The CDR3 numbers 16 residues from cysteine through phenylalanine. Kept here is only the CDR3 DNA, which spans 48 bases and is read in frame from base 1.